This TCR beta chain stems from a study of blood T cell repertoires in COVID-19. The length of the CDR3 is 17 residues. The trim removed 0 bases at V and 2 bases at J, leaving 8 bases unmatched. Per the germline V gene, CDR1 is SGHRS and CDR2 is YFSETQ. Produced via immunoSEQ multiplex PCR; TCRdb's table is partial and in-frame only. Among roughly 100,000 clones listed, about four fifths were seen once. The clonotype was recovered from an elderly woman with acute or convalescent COVID-19. This chain joins TRBV5-1 and TRBJ2-7; TRBD2 matches 10 bases. Sequencing was done on a sample of peripheral blood. This CDR3 is CASSLEASGSVTYEQYF. The CDR3 DNA reads as TGCGCCAGCAGCTTGGAGGCTAGCGGGAGTGTCACCTACGAGCAGTACTTC.